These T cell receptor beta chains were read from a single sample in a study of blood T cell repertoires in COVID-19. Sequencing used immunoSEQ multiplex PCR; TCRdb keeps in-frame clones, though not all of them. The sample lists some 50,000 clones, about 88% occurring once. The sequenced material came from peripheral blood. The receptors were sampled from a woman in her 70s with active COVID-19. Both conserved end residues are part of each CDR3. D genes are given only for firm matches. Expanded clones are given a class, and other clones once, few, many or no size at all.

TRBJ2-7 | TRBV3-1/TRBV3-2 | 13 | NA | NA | TGTGCCAGCAGCCAAGATCGCGGGAACGAGCAGTACTTC | CASSQDRGNEQYF
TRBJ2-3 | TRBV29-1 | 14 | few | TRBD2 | TGCAGCACCGGGACTAGCGGGTACACAGATACGCAGTATTTT | CSTGTSGYTDTQYF
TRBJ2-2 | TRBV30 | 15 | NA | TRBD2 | TGTGCCTGGAGTCCGGGACTAGCGGGACACGGGGAGCTGTTTTTT | CAWSPGLAGHGELFF
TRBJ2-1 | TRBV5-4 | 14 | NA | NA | TGTGCCACCCTATCCCAGGGGTACTACAATGAGCAGTTCTTC | CATLSQGYYNEQFF
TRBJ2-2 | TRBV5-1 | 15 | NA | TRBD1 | TGCGCCAGCAGCTACCGACAGGGGCGAGGCGGGGAGCTGTTTTTT | CASSYRQGRGGELFF
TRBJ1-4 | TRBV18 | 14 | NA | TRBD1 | TGTGCCAGCTCACCGACAGGGACTAGGGAAAAACTGTTTTTT | CASSPTGTREKLFF
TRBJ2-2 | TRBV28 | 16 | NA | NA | TGTGCCAGCAGGGTTGAGGAACAGGGTATCACCGGGGAGCTGTTTTTT | CASRVEEQGITGELFF
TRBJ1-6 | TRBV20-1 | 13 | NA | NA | TGCAGTGCTAGTGCGAGTACCAATTCACCCCTCCACTTT | CSASASTNSPLHF
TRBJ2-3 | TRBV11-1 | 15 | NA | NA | TGTGCCAGCAGCTTAGGGACTGGACCCACAGATACGCAGTATTTT | CASSLGTGPTDTQYF
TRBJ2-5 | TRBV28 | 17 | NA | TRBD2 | TGTGCCAGCAGTTCCACGATGTTGACTAGCGGGAGGGAGACCCAGTACTTC | CASSSTMLTSGRETQYF
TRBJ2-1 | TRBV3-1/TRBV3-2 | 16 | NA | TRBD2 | TGTGCCAGCAGCCACCCTAGCGGGAGACTCGGCAATGAGCAGTTCTTC | CASSHPSGRLGNEQFF
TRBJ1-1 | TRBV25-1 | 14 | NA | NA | TGTGCCAGCAGTGAAATGCGGGGGGGGACTGAAGCTTTCTTT | CASSEMRGGTEAFF
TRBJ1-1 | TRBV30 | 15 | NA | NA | TGTGCCTGGAGTGTAAGTGCCAGGGTGAACACTGAAGCTTTCTTT | CAWSVSARVNTEAFF
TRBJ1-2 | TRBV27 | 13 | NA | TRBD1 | TGTGCCAGCACCCTTGGACAGGGGTTTGGCTACACCTTC | CASTLGQGFGYTF
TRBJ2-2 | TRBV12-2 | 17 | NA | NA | TGTGCAAGTCGCTTATTTCCCAGCGGGAATTGTGGCGGGGAGCTGTTTTTT | CASRLFPSGNCGGELFF
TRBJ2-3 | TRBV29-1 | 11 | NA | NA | TGCAGCGTTGGCGACATGGATACGCAGTATTTT | CSVGDMDTQYF
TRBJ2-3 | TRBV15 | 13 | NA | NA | TGTGCCACCAGCAGACTTATAACAGATACGCAGTATTTT | CATSRLITDTQYF
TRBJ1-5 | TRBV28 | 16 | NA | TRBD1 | TGTGCCAGCAGTTTGGACCGGGACAGCGAAAATCAGCCCCAGCATTTT | CASSLDRDSENQPQHF
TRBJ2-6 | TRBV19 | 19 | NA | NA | TGTGCCAGTAGTATAAGACAGGCGGAGGCTCACACTGGGGCCAACGTCCTGACTTTC | CASSIRQAEAHTGANVLTF
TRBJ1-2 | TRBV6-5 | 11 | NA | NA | TGTGCCAACGGGACACTGGGAGGCTACACCTTC | CANGTLGGYTF
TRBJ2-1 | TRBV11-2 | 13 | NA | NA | TGTGCCAGCAGCTTACTTGTCTACAATGAGCAGTTCTTC | CASSLLVYNEQFF
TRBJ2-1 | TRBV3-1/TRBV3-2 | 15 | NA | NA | TGTGCCAGCAGCCAAGGCGCGAGCTCCTACAATGAGCAGTTCTTC | CASSQGASSYNEQFF
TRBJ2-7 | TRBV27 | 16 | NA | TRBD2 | TGTGCCAGCAGTTTATCGGAGGCTAGCGGTTCCTACGAGCAGTACTTC | CASSLSEASGSYEQYF
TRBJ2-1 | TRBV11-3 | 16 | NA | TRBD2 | TGTGCCAGCAGCTTAGCCTCAGCGGGGTCCTACAATGAGCAGTTCTTC | CASSLASAGSYNEQFF
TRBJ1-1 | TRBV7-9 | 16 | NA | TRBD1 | TGTGCCAGCAGCCCCAGACAGGGTTTAGGGAACACTGAAGCTTTCTTT | CASSPRQGLGNTEAFF
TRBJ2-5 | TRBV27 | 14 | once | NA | TGTGCCAGCAGTTTCTCTAGCAACCAAGAGACCCAGTACTTC | CASSFSSNQETQYF
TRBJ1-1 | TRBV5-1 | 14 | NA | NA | TGCGCCAGCAGCCCGCGGGTGGTGAACACTGAAGCTTTCTTT | CASSPRVVNTEAFF
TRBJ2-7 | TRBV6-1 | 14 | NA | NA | TGTGCCAGCAGTGACGGGAGATCGGCCTACGAGCAGTACTTC | CASSDGRSAYEQYF
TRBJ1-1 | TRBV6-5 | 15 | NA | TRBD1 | TGTGCCAGCAGAAAAACCGGACAGGGGAACACTGAAGCTTTCTTT | CASRKTGQGNTEAFF
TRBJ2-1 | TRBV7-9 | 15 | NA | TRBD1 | TGTGCCAGCAGCAATGACAGGGGCCCCCTTTGGGAGCAGTTCTTC | CASSNDRGPLWEQFF
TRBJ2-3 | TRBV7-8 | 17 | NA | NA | TGTGCCAGCAGCTTAGTTAGAAACAGGGGGGGGTCAGATACGCAGTATTTT | CASSLVRNRGGSDTQYF
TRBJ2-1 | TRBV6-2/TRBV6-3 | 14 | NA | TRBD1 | TGTGCCAGCAGTACGGGACAGCCTTACAATGAGCAGTTCTTC | CASSTGQPYNEQFF
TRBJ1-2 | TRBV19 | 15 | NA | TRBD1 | TGTGCCAGTAGTATCATCATGACAGGGGGTGATGGCTACACCTTC | CASSIIMTGGDGYTF
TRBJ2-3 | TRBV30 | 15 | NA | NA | TGTGCCTGGAGCGGGGGAGCCCTGAACACAGATACGCAGTATTTT | CAWSGGALNTDTQYF
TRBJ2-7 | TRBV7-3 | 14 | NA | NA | TGTGCCAGCAGCATCACCCCACAGGGCTACGAGCAGTACTTC | CASSITPQGYEQYF
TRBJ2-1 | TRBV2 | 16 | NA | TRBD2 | TGTGCCAGCAGACCGGGACTAGCGGAGTACTACAATGAGCAGTTCTTC | CASRPGLAEYYNEQFF
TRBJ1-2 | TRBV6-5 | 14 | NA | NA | TGTGCCAGCATGGGACCCGGGGACTTGGGAGGCTACACCTTC | CASMGPGDLGGYTF
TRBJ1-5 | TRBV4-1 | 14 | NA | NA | TGCGCCAGCAGCCCCGGTTCTAGCAATCAGCCCCAGCATTTT | CASSPGSSNQPQHF
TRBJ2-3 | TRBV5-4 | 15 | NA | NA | TGTGCCAGCAGCTTGGCCGACCTAGGCTCAGATACGCAGTATTTT | CASSLADLGSDTQYF
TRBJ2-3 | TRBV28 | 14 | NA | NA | TGTGCCAGCAGTTCGACAGATAGCACAGATACGCAGTATTTT | CASSSTDSTDTQYF
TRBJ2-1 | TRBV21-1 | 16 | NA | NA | TGTGCCAGCAGCACCCGTGATGGGACACAATACAATGAGCAGTTCTTC | CASSTRDGTQYNEQFF
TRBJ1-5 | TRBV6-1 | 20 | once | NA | TGTGCCAGCAGTGAAGCGCAAGCAGGGTTTCGCAATCGGGGCAATCAGCCCCAGCATTTT | CASSEAQAGFRNRGNQPQHF
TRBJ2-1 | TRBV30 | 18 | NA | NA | TGTGCCTGGATGGGGGGGCGCACATCTGTATTTGGTAATCTTGAGCAGTTCTTC | CAWMGGRTSVFGNLEQFF
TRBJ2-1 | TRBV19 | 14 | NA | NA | TGTGCCAGTAGTATCGGGATATCCTACAATGAGCAGTTCTTC | CASSIGISYNEQFF
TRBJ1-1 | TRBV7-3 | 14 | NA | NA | TGTGCCAGCAGCTTACGGGGGGTGTACACTGAAGCTTTCTTT | CASSLRGVYTEAFF
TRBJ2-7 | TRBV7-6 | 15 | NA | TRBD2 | TGTGCCAGCAGCTTGGCTACTAGCGGGAGTGACGAGCAGTACTTC | CASSLATSGSDEQYF